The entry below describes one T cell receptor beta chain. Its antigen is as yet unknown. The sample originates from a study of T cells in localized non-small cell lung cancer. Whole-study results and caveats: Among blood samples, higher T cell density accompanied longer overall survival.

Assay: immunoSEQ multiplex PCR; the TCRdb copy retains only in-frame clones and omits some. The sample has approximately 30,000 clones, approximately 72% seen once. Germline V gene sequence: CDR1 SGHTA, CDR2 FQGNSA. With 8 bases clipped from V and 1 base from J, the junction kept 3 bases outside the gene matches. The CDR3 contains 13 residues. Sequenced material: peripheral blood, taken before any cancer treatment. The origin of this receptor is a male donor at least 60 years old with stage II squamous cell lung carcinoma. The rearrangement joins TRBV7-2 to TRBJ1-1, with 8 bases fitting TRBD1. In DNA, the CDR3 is TGTGCCAGCCGACAGGGGAGGAACACTGAAGCTTTCTTT. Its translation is CASRQGRNTEAFF.